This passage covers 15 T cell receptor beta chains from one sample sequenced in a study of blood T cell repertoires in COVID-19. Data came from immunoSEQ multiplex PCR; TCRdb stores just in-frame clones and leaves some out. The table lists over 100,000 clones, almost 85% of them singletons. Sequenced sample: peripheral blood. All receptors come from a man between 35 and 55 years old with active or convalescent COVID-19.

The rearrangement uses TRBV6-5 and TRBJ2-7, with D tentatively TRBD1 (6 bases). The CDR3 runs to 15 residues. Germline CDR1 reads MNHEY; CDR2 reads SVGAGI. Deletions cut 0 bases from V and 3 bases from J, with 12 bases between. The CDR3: CASSYSLTGIYEQYF. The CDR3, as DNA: TGTGCCAGCAGTTACTCTCTAACAGGGATCTACGAGCAGTACTTC.

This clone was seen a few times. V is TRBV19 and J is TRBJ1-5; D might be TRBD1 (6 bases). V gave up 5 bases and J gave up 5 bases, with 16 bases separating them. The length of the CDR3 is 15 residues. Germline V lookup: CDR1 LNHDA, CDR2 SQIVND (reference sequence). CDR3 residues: CASSRGQLQDQPQHF. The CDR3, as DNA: TGTGCCAGTAGTCGCGGACAGTTACAAGATCAGCCCCAGCATTTT. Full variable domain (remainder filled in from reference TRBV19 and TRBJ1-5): DGGITQSPKYLFRKEGQNVTLSCEQNLNHDAMYWYRQDPGQGLRLIYYSQIVNDFQKGDIAEGYSVSREKKESFPLTVTSAQKNPTAFYLCASSRGQLQDQPQHFGDGTRLSIL.

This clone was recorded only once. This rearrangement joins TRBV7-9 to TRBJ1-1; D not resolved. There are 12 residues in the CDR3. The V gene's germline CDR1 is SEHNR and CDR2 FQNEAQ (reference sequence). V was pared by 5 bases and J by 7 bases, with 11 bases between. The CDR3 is CASSLMTGEAFF. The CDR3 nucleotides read TGTGCCAGCAGCCTCATGACGGGTGAAGCTTTCTTT. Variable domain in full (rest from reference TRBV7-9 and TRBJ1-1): DTGVSQNPRHKITKRGQNVTFRCDPISEHNRLYWYRQTLGQGPEFLTYFQNEAQLEKSRLLSDRFSAERPKGSFSTLEIQRTEQGDSAMYLCASSLMTGEAFFGQGTRLTVV.

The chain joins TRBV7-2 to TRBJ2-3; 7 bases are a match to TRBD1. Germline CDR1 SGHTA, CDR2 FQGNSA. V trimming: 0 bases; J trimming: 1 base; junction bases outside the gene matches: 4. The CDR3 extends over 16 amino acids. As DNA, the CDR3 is TGTGCCAGCAGCTTAGCGTACGGGACAGGCACAGATACGCAGTATTTT. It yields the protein CASSLAYGTGTDTQYF.

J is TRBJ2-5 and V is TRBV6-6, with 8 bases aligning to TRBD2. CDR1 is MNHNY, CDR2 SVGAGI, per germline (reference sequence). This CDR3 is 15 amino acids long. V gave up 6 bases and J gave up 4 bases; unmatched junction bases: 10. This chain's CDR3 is CASSPGGGGGETQYF. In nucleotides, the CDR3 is TGTGCCAGCAGCCCCGGGGGGGGCGGAGGAGAGACCCAGTACTTC.

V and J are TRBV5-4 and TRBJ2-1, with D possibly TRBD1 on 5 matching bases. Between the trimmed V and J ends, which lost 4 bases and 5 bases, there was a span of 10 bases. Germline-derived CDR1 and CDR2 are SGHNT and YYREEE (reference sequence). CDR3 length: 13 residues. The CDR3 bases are TGTGCCAGCAGCACGACAGTCAACAATGAGCAGTTCTTC. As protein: CASSTTVNNEQFF.

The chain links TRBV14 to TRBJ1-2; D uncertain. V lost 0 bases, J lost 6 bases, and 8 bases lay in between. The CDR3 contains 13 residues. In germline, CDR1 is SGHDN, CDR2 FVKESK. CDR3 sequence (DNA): TGTGCCAGCAGCCAAGATCAGGCCCATGGCTACACCTTC. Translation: CASSQDQAHGYTF.

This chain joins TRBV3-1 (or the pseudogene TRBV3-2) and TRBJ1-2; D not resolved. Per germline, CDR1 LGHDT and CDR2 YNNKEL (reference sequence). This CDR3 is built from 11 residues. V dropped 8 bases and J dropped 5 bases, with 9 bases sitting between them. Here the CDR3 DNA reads TGTGCCAGCGAGGGAGGTTATGGCTACACCTTC. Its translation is CASEGGYGYTF.

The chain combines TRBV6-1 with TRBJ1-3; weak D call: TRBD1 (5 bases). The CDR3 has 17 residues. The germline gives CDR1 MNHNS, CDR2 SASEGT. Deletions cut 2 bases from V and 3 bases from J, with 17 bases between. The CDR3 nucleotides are TGTGCCAGCAGTGAAATCCTCACCCCAGGGTTTGGAAACACCATATATTTT. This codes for CASSEILTPGFGNTIYF.

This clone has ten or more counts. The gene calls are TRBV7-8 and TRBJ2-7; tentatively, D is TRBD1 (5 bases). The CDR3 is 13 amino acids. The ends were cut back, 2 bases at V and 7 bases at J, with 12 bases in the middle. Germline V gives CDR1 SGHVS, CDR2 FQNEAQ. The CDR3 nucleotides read TGTGCCAGCAGCTTATTCAGGGTTTGGGAGCAGTACTTC. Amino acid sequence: CASSLFRVWEQYF.

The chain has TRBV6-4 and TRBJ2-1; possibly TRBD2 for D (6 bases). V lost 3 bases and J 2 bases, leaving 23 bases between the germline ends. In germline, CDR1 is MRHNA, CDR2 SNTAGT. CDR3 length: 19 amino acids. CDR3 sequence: CASSEPYAPEGSTYNEQFF. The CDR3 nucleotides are TGTGCCAGCAGTGAACCCTACGCCCCGGAGGGCAGCACCTACAATGAGCAGTTCTTC.

The DNA of the CDR3 is TGTGCCAGCAGCCCGACAGGGGGCGACGCAGATACGCAGTATTTT. It specifies CASSPTGGDADTQYF. The chain has TRBV11-3 and TRBJ2-3; TRBD1 matches 10 bases. This CDR3 region has 15 residues. Germline CDR1 reads SGHNT; CDR2 reads YENEEA. Trimming took 5 bases from V and 4 from J; bases not matched to a gene: 6.

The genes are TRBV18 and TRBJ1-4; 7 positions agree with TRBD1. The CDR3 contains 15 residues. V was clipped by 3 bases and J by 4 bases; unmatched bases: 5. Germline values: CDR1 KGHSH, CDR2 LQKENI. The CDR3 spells CASSPLRDSNEKLFF. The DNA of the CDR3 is TGTGCCAGCTCACCGCTCCGGGACAGTAATGAAAAACTGTTTTTT.

The CDR3 spells CASSYTKNSDEQYF. For the CDR3, the DNA is TGTGCCAGCAGTTACACGAAGAATAGCGACGAGCAGTACTTC. This sequence joins TRBV6-5 and TRBJ2-7; tentatively, D is TRBD2 (5 bases). Trimming removed 2 bases from V and 5 bases from J, with 13 bases in between. Germline assignment: CDR1 MNHEY and CDR2 SVGAGI. The CDR3 sequence is 14 residues long.

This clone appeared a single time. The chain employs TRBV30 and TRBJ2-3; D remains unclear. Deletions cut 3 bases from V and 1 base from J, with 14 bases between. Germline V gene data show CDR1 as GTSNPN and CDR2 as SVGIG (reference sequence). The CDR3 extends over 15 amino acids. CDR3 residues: CAWSIGGAGTDTQYF. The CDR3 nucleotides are TGTGCCTGGAGCATAGGCGGAGCTGGCACAGATACGCAGTATTTT.